One and the same sample provided the 27 T cell receptor beta chains below, sequenced in a study of cytomegalovirus exposure and HLA in healthy donors. The PCR ran on 60 Vbeta and 13 Jbeta primers. Libraries were prepared by immunoSEQ multiplex PCR; TCRdb keeps only in-frame clonotypes and omits some of them. The table has approximately 110,000 clones, over 65% seen once; the top ten hold more than 3.5%. Input material: PBMCs. All receptors derive from a woman aged 35 to 49 in good health and CMV-seropositive.

This rearrangement joins TRBV2 to TRBJ2-5; TRBD2 matches 12 bases. With V trimmed by 4 bases and J by 5 bases, 5 bases remained unmatched. The germline V gene has CDR1 SNHLY and CDR2 FYNNEI. This CDR3 contains 15 residues. CDR3 DNA: TGTGCCAGCAGTGCTCTAGCGGGGGGGCTGGAGACCCAGTACTTC. Its translation is CASSALAGGLETQYF.

This clone was seen a handful of times. The chain is built from TRBV28 and TRBJ1-2; the match to TRBD1 covers 8 bases. The CDR3 extends over 13 amino acids. The J segment lost 7 bases and the V segment lost 7 bases, leaving 8 bases of the junction unmatched. From germline, CDR1 is MDHEN and CDR2 SYDVKM. The CDR3 DNA reads as TGTGCCAGCACCGCGGACAGGGAACGTGGCTACACCTTC. Translation gives CASTADRERGYTF.

The rearrangement joins TRBV7-2 to TRBJ1-4; D may be TRBD1 (6 bases). The germline V and J ends were trimmed by 3 bases and 5 bases, with 7 bases remaining between them. The CDR3 covers 13 residues. CDR1 and CDR2 (germline): SGHTA, FQGNSA. The CDR3 loop is CASSFDRNEKLFF. CDR3 sequence (DNA): TGTGCCAGCAGCTTCGACAGGAATGAAAAACTGTTTTTT.

The V gene is TRBV5-1, the J gene TRBJ2-2; 7 bases align to TRBD2. The trim removed 0 bases at V and 1 base at J, leaving 3 bases unmatched. The germline V gene has CDR1 SGHRS and CDR2 YFSETQ. The CDR3 is made up of 16 amino acids. Here the CDR3 DNA reads TGCGCCAGCAGCTTGGTCGCTAGCGGGAACACCGGGGAGCTGTTTTTT. Translated, it gives CASSLVASGNTGELFF.

This chain links TRBV19 with TRBJ2-7; 7 bases match TRBD1. V dropped 6 bases and J dropped 3; count of bases not matched to a gene: 14. CDR1 is LNHDA, CDR2 SQIVND, per germline (reference sequence). The CDR3 has 16 residues. Written as DNA, the CDR3 is TGTGCCAGTAGCCTGGCTTCCGGGACAGTAAACTACGAGCAGTACTTC. Its translation: CASSLASGTVNYEQYF.

The rearrangement joins TRBV5-8 to TRBJ2-5; 7 bases align to TRBD1. This CDR3 comprises 15 residues. V gave up 2 bases and J gave up 5 bases; unmatched junction bases: 9. Germline values: CDR1 SGHTS, CDR2 YDEGEE. The CDR3 sequence: CASSFGTEGMETQYF. The CDR3 coding sequence is TGTGCCAGCAGCTTTGGGACAGAAGGGATGGAGACCCAGTACTTC. Combining the CDR3 with reference TRBV5-8 and TRBJ2-5 gives the whole variable domain EAGVTQSPTHLIKTRGQQATLRCSPISGHTSVYWYQQALGLGLQFLLWYDEGEERNRGNFPPRFSGRQFPNYSSELNVNALELEDSALYLCASSFGTEGMETQYFGPGTRLLVL.

This chain uses TRBV9 with TRBJ2-7; 11 bases agree with TRBD1. The CDR3 loop spans 15 amino acids. Germline CDR1 and CDR2: SGDLS and YYNGEE. V dropped 4 bases and J dropped 2; count of bases not matched to a gene: 5. The DNA of the CDR3 is TGTGCCAGCAGCTTTGGACAGGGGGCGACCTACGAGCAGTACTTC. It specifies CASSFGQGATYEQYF.

CDR3 coding DNA: TGTGCCCTCTCGGTCGGGACAGGGAGGGAGCAGTACTTC. Its translation is CALSVGTGREQYF. The chain links TRBV30 to TRBJ2-7, with TRBD1 matching 9 bases. CDR3 length: 13 amino acids. Looked up from germline, CDR1 is GTSNPN and CDR2 is SVGIG (reference sequence). V was clipped by 8 bases and J by 7 bases; unmatched bases: 12. The variable domain in full, with the rest retrieved from reference TRBV30 and TRBJ2-7, is SQTIHQWPATLVQPVGSPLSLECTVEGTSNPNLYWYRQAAGRGLQLLFYSVGIGQISSEVPQNLSASRPQDRQFILSSKKLLLSDSGFYLCALSVGTGREQYFGPGTRLTVT.

The chain combines TRBV9 with TRBJ1-1; tentative D call: TRBD1 (6 bases). The CDR3 runs 15 residues. Trimming left V 4 bases short and J 1 base short, with 14 bases between. The V gene's germline CDR1 is SGDLS and CDR2 YYNGEE. CDR3 residues: CASSSRQVPNTEAFF. CDR3 in DNA: TGTGCCAGCAGCTCCCGACAGGTTCCGAACACTGAAGCTTTCTTT.

This clone was detected once. The chain has TRBV9 and TRBJ2-2; 10 bases match TRBD2. With V trimmed by 0 bases and J by 0 bases, 5 bases remained unmatched. There are 18 residues in the CDR3. In germline, CDR1 is SGDLS, CDR2 YYNGEE. The CDR3 spells CASSVAVSGGTNTGELFF. The CDR3 DNA follows: TGTGCCAGCAGCGTAGCTGTTAGCGGGGGGACGAACACCGGGGAGCTGTTTTTT.

The chain is built from TRBV7-6 and TRBJ2-1; D is uncertain. The length of the CDR3 is 14 residues. Germline V gene data show CDR1 as SGHVS and CDR2 as FNYEAQ. Deletions cut 5 bases from V and 7 bases from J, with 15 bases between. CDR3 DNA: TGTGCCAGCAGCCCCAATCTAGTTAAAAATGAGCAGTTCTTC. Translated: CASSPNLVKNEQFF. The full variable domain, rest sourced from reference TRBV7-6 and TRBJ2-1, is GAGVSQSPRYKVTKRGQDVALRCDPISGHVSLYWYRQALGQGPEFLTYFNYEAQQDKSGLPNDRFSAERPEGSISTLTIQRTEQRDSAMYRCASSPNLVKNEQFFGPGTRLTVL.

The V and J genes are TRBV15 and TRBJ2-1; 12 nucleotides match TRBD2. V was clipped by 0 bases and J by 0 bases; unmatched bases: 6. Germline CDR1 is LNHNV and CDR2 is YYDKDF (reference sequence). This CDR3 spans 19 amino acids. CDR3 amino acids: CATSREGAGLAGSYNEQFF. The CDR3, as DNA: TGTGCCACCAGCAGAGAGGGGGCGGGACTAGCGGGCTCCTACAATGAGCAGTTCTTC.

This sequence joins TRBV6-4 and TRBJ1-2, with 10 bases matching TRBD1. Germline V gene sequence: CDR1 MRHNA, CDR2 SNTAGT. V was pared by 5 bases and J by 6 bases, with 9 bases of the junction left unmatched. There are 15 residues in the CDR3. The chain's CDR3 is CASSYFPGTGDGYTF. The CDR3 DNA is TGTGCCAGCAGTTATTTTCCCGGGACAGGGGATGGCTACACCTTC.

The rearrangement links TRBV19 to TRBJ2-2; 9 bases agree with TRBD2. There are 15 residues in the CDR3. Germline values: CDR1 LNHDA, CDR2 SQIVND (reference sequence). V trimming: 7 bases; J trimming: 5 bases; junction bases outside the gene matches: 8. CDR3 coding DNA: TGTGCCAGTACCTCAAGGCGGGGGGGAACCGGGGAGCTGTTTTTT. Protein sequence: CASTSRRGGTGELFF.

The rearrangement joins TRBV11-2 to TRBJ2-5; 8 bases are a match to TRBD2. CDR1 is SGHAT, CDR2 FQNNGV, per germline. This CDR3 contains 17 residues. The junction had 15 bases not matched to a gene; V was cut back by 5 bases and J by 4 bases. The CDR3, as DNA: TGTGCCAGCAGCCCGGTAGGGCTAGCGGGTGGAGGAGAGACCCAGTACTTC. Residues: CASSPVGLAGGGETQYF.

This clone was seen a few times. The chain joins TRBV25-1 to TRBJ1-2; no clear D. Trimming removed 8 bases at V and 2 bases at J, with 9 bases between. Looked up from germline, CDR1 is MGHDK and CDR2 is SYGVNS. This CDR3 spans 12 amino acids. The CDR3 sequence: CASRSGNYGYTF. In DNA, the CDR3 is TGTGCCAGCCGCTCGGGAAACTATGGCTACACCTTC.

This clone was counted ten times or more. The chain links TRBV19 to TRBJ1-1, with TRBD1 as a possible D gene (5 bases). The CDR3 spans 17 residues. V lost 1 base, J lost 5 bases, and 20 bases lay in between. CDR1 LNHDA and CDR2 SQIVND come from the germline V gene (reference sequence). For the CDR3, the DNA is TGTGCCAGTAGTATAGGGGGTGACAGTTCTCTCCGGACTGAAGCTTTCTTT. Protein sequence: CASSIGGDSSLRTEAFF.

The chain carries TRBV6-6 and TRBJ2-1, with 7 bases lining up with TRBD2. The CDR3 length is 14 residues. Germline values: CDR1 MNHNY, CDR2 SVGAGI (reference sequence). Trimming cost V 2 bases and J 10 bases; bases outside gene matches: 8. CDR3 loop: CASSYRGLTVEQFF. The CDR3 nucleotides are TGTGCCAGCAGTTACCGGGGACTAACAGTAGAGCAGTTCTTC.

The V call is TRBV7-2, the J call TRBJ2-1; 8 bases fit TRBD1. The CDR3 is made up of 16 amino acids. Trimming removed 5 bases from V and 6 bases from J; junction bases left unmatched: 12. CDR1 SGHTA and CDR2 FQGNSA come from the germline V gene. The CDR3 coding sequence is TGTGCCAGCAGCCCAACGGATCGGGACAGGATCAATGAGCAGTTCTTC. It translates to CASSPTDRDRINEQFF.

The chain is built from TRBV30 and TRBJ2-1, with a possible D match to TRBD1 (5 bases). Per germline, CDR1 GTSNPN and CDR2 SVGIG (reference sequence). Between the trimmed V and J ends, which lost 1 base and 8 bases, there was a span of 21 bases. The CDR3 sequence is 16 residues long. The CDR3 sequence: CAWSGGARYLGDEQFF. The CDR3 coding sequence is TGTGCCTGGAGTGGAGGCGCACGGTACCTAGGGGATGAGCAGTTCTTC. Using reference TRBV30 and TRBJ2-1 for the parts outside the CDR3, the full variable domain is SQTIHQWPATLVQPVGSPLSLECTVEGTSNPNLYWYRQAAGRGLQLLFYSVGIGQISSEVPQNLSASRPQDRQFILSSKKLLLSDSGFYLCAWSGGARYLGDEQFFGPGTRLTVL.

The chain employs TRBV5-1 and TRBJ1-1; TRBD1 agrees at 7 bases. Germline trimming cut 5 bases from V and 6 bases from J; bases unmatched to any gene: 7. The V gene's germline CDR1 is SGHRS and CDR2 YFSETQ. The CDR3 contains 13 residues. CDR3 loop: CASRPPGQAEAFF. The DNA for the CDR3 is TGCGCCAGCAGGCCCCCCGGACAGGCTGAAGCTTTCTTT.

The chain uses TRBV2 and TRBJ2-5; 7 bases line up with TRBD2. After removal of 7 bases from V and 3 bases from J, the junction contained 8 bases not matched to a gene. Germline CDR1 is SNHLY and CDR2 is FYNNEI. The length of the CDR3 is 14 residues. Here the CDR3 reads CASNSGNGEETQYF. The CDR3 DNA reads TGTGCCAGCAACAGCGGGAATGGAGAAGAGACCCAGTACTTC.

The CDR3 loop reads CASSRSNSPLHF. The DNA of the CDR3 is TGTGCCAGCAGCAGGAGTAATTCACCCCTCCACTTT. The chain couples TRBV5-4 to TRBJ1-6; D unclear. This CDR3 contains 12 residues. Trimming pared 4 bases from V and 6 bases from J, leaving 5 bases between. Germline-derived CDR1 and CDR2 are SGHNT and YYREEE (reference sequence).

As concerns this clone: The germline gene is not matched at one end of the junction; a read error may be the cause. This sequence joins TRBV7-9 and TRBJ1-2; unclear D gene. The CDR3 runs 15 residues. From germline, CDR1 is SEHNR and CDR2 FQNEAQ (reference sequence). CDR3 sequence reads: CSSSLGLGNLYGYTF. The CDR3 DNA is TGTTCCAGCAGCTTAGGACTCGGGAACCTCTATGGCTACACCTTC.

The chain is built from TRBV21-1 and TRBJ2-7; the table's D call TRBD1 went unverified against the DNA. TRBV21-1 is recorded as a pseudogene. The CDR3 has 14 residues. The CDR3 sequence: CASSRDRYSYEQYF. Written as DNA, the CDR3 is TGTGCCAGCAGCAGGGACAGGTACTCCTACGAGCAGTACTTC.

This chain uses TRBV18 with TRBJ2-4; 7 bases line up with TRBD2. V dropped 4 bases and J dropped 3; count of bases not matched to a gene: 12. The length of the CDR3 is 17 residues. In germline, CDR1 is KGHSH, CDR2 LQKENI. CDR3 nucleotide sequence: TGTGCCAGCTCACGCCTAATGGGGGGGACCGGCAAAAACATTCAGTACTTC. It codes for CASSRLMGGTGKNIQYF.

This chain joins TRBV6-1 and TRBJ2-1; 9 nucleotides match TRBD2. V shed 1 base, J shed 9 bases, and the junction held 7 bases outside the gene matches. The CDR3 runs to 15 residues. Germline V CDR1 and CDR2: MNHNS, SASEGT. CDR3 coding DNA: TGTGCCAGCAGTGAAGGGTTGCGGGGGGGCCGTGAGCAGTTCTTC. It codes for CASSEGLRGGREQFF.